The rows below give T cell receptor beta chains drawn from one sample of a study of beta chain features in type 1 diabetes. This table comes from immunoSEQ multiplex PCR, and its TCRdb copy is limited to in-frame clones, with some not included. The table records under 400,000 clones, approximately 15% of them present only once. The specimen was central memory CD4+ T cells from blood. The source is a man aged 30 to 45 in good health. Both conserved end residues are part of each CDR3. Each record gives: V gene, D gene, J gene, clone size, CDR3 DNA, CDR3 protein. D genes are given only for firm matches. Size is stated for part of the rows, as once, few or many counts, or as a class when the clone is expanded.

V: TRBV7-2
D: NA
J: TRBJ2-1
size: NA
DNA: TGTGCCAGCAGCGCGCAGTCAGGTTACAATGAGCAGTTCTTC
CDR3: CASSAQSGYNEQFF

V: TRBV12-5
D: NA
J: TRBJ2-5
size: NA
DNA: TGTGCTAGTGGTCAACCGGGGGAGACCCAGTACTTC
CDR3: CASGQPGETQYF

V: TRBV11-3
D: NA
J: TRBJ2-3
size: NA
DNA: TGTGCCAGCAGCCCAAGCTCGGTCCCTAGCACAGATACGCAGTATTTT
CDR3: CASSPSSVPSTDTQYF

V: TRBV11-1
D: NA
J: TRBJ2-4
size: NA
DNA: TGTGCCAGCAGCCCGACCCGGGGTCAAAACATTCAGTACTTC
CDR3: CASSPTRGQNIQYF

V: TRBV14
D: NA
J: TRBJ2-3
size: few
DNA: TGTGCCAGCAGCCAAGATCTTTTGGCTAATACGCAGTATTTT
CDR3: CASSQDLLANTQYF

V: TRBV7-8
D: NA
J: TRBJ2-3
size: few
DNA: TGTGCCAGCAGCTTAGCAGGGGGAGATACGCAGTATTTT
CDR3: CASSLAGGDTQYF

V: TRBV7-9
D: NA
J: TRBJ2-1
size: NA
DNA: TGTGCCAGCAGCTTAGCGGCAGGTACAGGTCCCTACAATGAGCAGTTCTTC
CDR3: CASSLAAGTGPYNEQFF

V: TRBV18
D: NA
J: TRBJ1-1
size: few
DNA: TGTGCCAGCTCCCAGGGTAGGAACACTGAAGCTTTCTTT
CDR3: CASSQGRNTEAFF

V: TRBV9
D: NA
J: TRBJ2-1
size: NA
DNA: TGTGCCAGCAGCGGAGATCGAGGCGCTAATGAGCAGTTCTTC
CDR3: CASSGDRGANEQFF

V: TRBV7-2
D: TRBD1
J: TRBJ2-5
size: NA
DNA: TGTGCCAGCAGTACCGGACAGGGGAGACAAGAGACCCAGTACTTC
CDR3: CASSTGQGRQETQYF

V: TRBV9
D: TRBD1
J: TRBJ2-5
size: NA
DNA: TGTGCCAGCAGCCCCCAGGACAGGGTCAATAGGGAGACCCAGTACTTC
CDR3: CASSPQDRVNRETQYF

V: TRBV7-6
D: NA
J: TRBJ2-3
size: NA
DNA: TGTGCCAGCAGGAATATTGATACGCAGTATTTT
CDR3: CASRNIDTQYF

V: TRBV6-5
D: NA
J: TRBJ1-5
size: once
DNA: TGTGCCAGCAGTTACTCGGAGTACAGCAATCAGCCCCAGCATTTT
CDR3: CASSYSEYSNQPQHF

V: TRBV7-9
D: TRBD1
J: TRBJ1-3
size: many
DNA: TGTGCCAGCAGCTTAGGGACAGGGGACGGAAACACCATATATTTT
CDR3: CASSLGTGDGNTIYF

V: TRBV9
D: NA
J: TRBJ1-4
size: NA
DNA: TGTGCCAGCAGCGTAAACCCTGTTGGGACTAATGAAAAACTGTTTTTT
CDR3: CASSVNPVGTNEKLFF

V: TRBV11-2
D: TRBD2
J: TRBJ2-1
size: few
DNA: TGTGCCAGCAGCTCCGGGACTAGCGGAGGTAGCTCCTACAATGAGCAGTTCTTC
CDR3: CASSSGTSGGSSYNEQFF

V: TRBV18
D: NA
J: TRBJ1-3
size: few
DNA: TGTGCCAGCTCACCAACCAGGGAGAATGGAAACACCATATATTTT
CDR3: CASSPTRENGNTIYF

V: TRBV5-4
D: NA
J: TRBJ2-5
size: once
DNA: TGTGCCAGCAGCCCTGGGAGAAGAGGAAACCAAGAGACCCAGTACTTC
CDR3: CASSPGRRGNQETQYF

V: TRBV25-1
D: TRBD2
J: TRBJ2-3
size: NA
DNA: TGTGCCAGCAGGGGTACCGGGACTAGCGAGTATTTT
CDR3: CASRGTGTSEYF

V: TRBV25-1
D: NA
J: TRBJ2-5
size: NA
DNA: TGTGCCAGCAGGGGTACAGGGATTAAAGAGACCCAGTACTTC
CDR3: CASRGTGIKETQYF

V: TRBV30
D: NA
J: TRBJ1-2
size: few
DNA: TGTGCCTCCCCTGGAGGCAGAGACTATGGCTACACCTTC
CDR3: CASPGGRDYGYTF

V: TRBV5-4
D: NA
J: TRBJ2-3
size: few
DNA: TGTGCCAGCAGCCAAGCTACTGGTCAAGATACGCAGTATTTT
CDR3: CASSQATGQDTQYF

V: TRBV11-2
D: NA
J: TRBJ2-5
size: NA
DNA: TGTGCCAGCAGCTTGGTAGCGGAAGAGACCCAGTACTTC
CDR3: CASSLVAEETQYF

V: TRBV5-1
D: NA
J: TRBJ2-2
size: few
DNA: TGCGCCAGCACCCAGAGGGGCAGTTTTAACACCGGGGAGCTGTTTTTT
CDR3: CASTQRGSFNTGELFF

V: TRBV2
D: NA
J: TRBJ2-3
size: few
DNA: TGTGCCAGCAGTGGGATGGGGACAGATACGCAGTATTTT
CDR3: CASSGMGTDTQYF

V: TRBV6-6
D: NA
J: TRBJ1-4
size: NA
DNA: TGTGCCAGCAGTTACCGGGCGGTGGGGGGGCGAGAAAAACTGTTTTTT
CDR3: CASSYRAVGGREKLFF

V: TRBV27
D: TRBD1
J: TRBJ1-1
size: few
DNA: TGTGCCAGCAGGCAAATACCGACAGGGAAGAACACTGAAGCTTTCTTT
CDR3: CASRQIPTGKNTEAFF

V: TRBV30
D: TRBD1
J: TRBJ2-2
size: NA
DNA: TGTGCCTGGAAGAGGGCAGGGGGCTACACCGGGGAGCTGTTTTTT
CDR3: CAWKRAGGYTGELFF

V: TRBV4-3
D: TRBD2
J: TRBJ2-5
size: few
DNA: TGCGCCAGCAGCCTCGCCCGGACTAGCGGACAAATGACCCAGTACTTC
CDR3: CASSLARTSGQMTQYF

V: TRBV2
D: NA
J: TRBJ1-1
size: few
DNA: TGTGCCAGCAGTCTCTTGACAGAGAACACTGAAGCTTTCTTT
CDR3: CASSLLTENTEAFF

V: TRBV19
D: TRBD1
J: TRBJ1-1
size: few
DNA: TGTGCCAGTAGTTACTATCAGGGGGCCCGCCCCACTGAAGCTTTCTTT
CDR3: CASSYYQGARPTEAFF

V: TRBV5-4
D: TRBD2
J: TRBJ2-5
size: NA
DNA: TGTGCCAGCAGTCAGCGGGGGGGCCCGGAGACCCAGTACTTC
CDR3: CASSQRGGPETQYF

V: TRBV7-9
D: NA
J: TRBJ1-1
size: once
DNA: TGTGCCAGCAGCTTAGTCGGGCTGAACACTGAAGCTTTCTTT
CDR3: CASSLVGLNTEAFF

V: TRBV28
D: NA
J: TRBJ1-5
size: NA
DNA: TGTGCCAGCAGTATGAACAGGGTTGGCAATCAGCCCCAGCATTTT
CDR3: CASSMNRVGNQPQHF

V: TRBV5-4
D: NA
J: TRBJ2-1
size: few
DNA: TGCGCCAGCAGCGAGGAAGGGGGAGTGGGGAATGAGCAGTTCTTC
CDR3: CASSEEGGVGNEQFF

V: TRBV7-2
D: NA
J: TRBJ2-3
size: NA
DNA: TGTGCCAGCAGCTTAGGAGGGCTAGCGAGGTCAGATACGCAGTATTTT
CDR3: CASSLGGLARSDTQYF

V: TRBV5-4
D: NA
J: TRBJ2-5
size: many
DNA: TGTGCCAGCAGCTTTCTGCAAGAGACCCAGTACTTC
CDR3: CASSFLQETQYF

V: TRBV11-2
D: TRBD2
J: TRBJ2-2
size: NA
DNA: TGTGCCAGCAGGCGGCAGGGAGGGACCGGGGAGCTGTTTTTT
CDR3: CASRRQGGTGELFF

V: TRBV5-4
D: NA
J: TRBJ2-5
size: few
DNA: TGTGCCAGCAGCCCAATAGGCGTCCAAGAGACCCAGTACTTC
CDR3: CASSPIGVQETQYF

V: TRBV29-1
D: NA
J: TRBJ2-6
size: NA
DNA: TGCAGCGTTGCTACCTCTGGGGCCAACGTCCTGACTTTC
CDR3: CSVATSGANVLTF

V: TRBV7-9
D: NA
J: TRBJ1-5
size: NA
DNA: TGTGCCAGCAGCTTATGGGGGGACCAGCCCCAGCATTTT
CDR3: CASSLWGDQPQHF

V: TRBV19
D: TRBD1
J: TRBJ2-1
size: NA
DNA: TGTGCCAGTAGTCCCGACAGGGGCGCGTACAATGAGCAGTTCTTC
CDR3: CASSPDRGAYNEQFF

V: TRBV6-6
D: NA
J: TRBJ2-1
size: NA
DNA: TGTGCCAGCAGTACTACTGGAGGTGGGAATGAGCAGTTCTTC
CDR3: CASSTTGGGNEQFF

V: TRBV2
D: NA
J: TRBJ2-5
size: NA
DNA: TGTGCCAGCATCCGGGACCCACCGGAGACCCAGTACTTC
CDR3: CASIRDPPETQYF

V: TRBV9
D: NA
J: TRBJ1-6
size: NA
DNA: TGTGCCAGCAGCGTATCACAGAGAAATTCACCCCTCCACTTT
CDR3: CASSVSQRNSPLHF

V: TRBV25-1
D: NA
J: TRBJ1-4
size: many
DNA: TGTGCCAGCAGTGAATGGGGTGAAAAACTGTTTTTT
CDR3: CASSEWGEKLFF

V: TRBV10-3
D: NA
J: TRBJ2-1
size: few
DNA: TGTGCCATCAGTGAGTCCACTTTAGGCTACCTAGCGGAGCAGTTCTTC
CDR3: CAISESTLGYLAEQFF

V: TRBV7-2
D: NA
J: TRBJ2-2
size: NA
DNA: TGTGCCAGCAAGGCGGGACAGACGAACACCGGGGAGCTGTTTTTT
CDR3: CASKAGQTNTGELFF

V: TRBV7-9
D: TRBD1
J: TRBJ1-2
size: NA
DNA: TGTGCCAGCAGCTTAGTTCTCCGGACAGGTTTAGGTGGCTACACCTTC
CDR3: CASSLVLRTGLGGYTF

V: TRBV6-6
D: NA
J: TRBJ2-2
size: few
DNA: TGTGCCAGCAGTTCTAGGCCGGCCACCGGGGAGCTGTTTTTT
CDR3: CASSSRPATGELFF

V: TRBV2
D: NA
J: TRBJ2-2
size: few
DNA: TGTGCCAGCAGTGGCGTGGGCACCGGGGAGCTGTTTTTT
CDR3: CASSGVGTGELFF

V: TRBV12-5
D: NA
J: TRBJ2-3
size: NA
DNA: TGTGCTAGTGCCGGCAGGGGACTAACAGATACGCAGTATTTT
CDR3: CASAGRGLTDTQYF

V: TRBV6-5
D: TRBD1
J: TRBJ1-2
size: few
DNA: TGTGCCAGCCGACAGGGCAAAAACTATGGCTACACCTTC
CDR3: CASRQGKNYGYTF